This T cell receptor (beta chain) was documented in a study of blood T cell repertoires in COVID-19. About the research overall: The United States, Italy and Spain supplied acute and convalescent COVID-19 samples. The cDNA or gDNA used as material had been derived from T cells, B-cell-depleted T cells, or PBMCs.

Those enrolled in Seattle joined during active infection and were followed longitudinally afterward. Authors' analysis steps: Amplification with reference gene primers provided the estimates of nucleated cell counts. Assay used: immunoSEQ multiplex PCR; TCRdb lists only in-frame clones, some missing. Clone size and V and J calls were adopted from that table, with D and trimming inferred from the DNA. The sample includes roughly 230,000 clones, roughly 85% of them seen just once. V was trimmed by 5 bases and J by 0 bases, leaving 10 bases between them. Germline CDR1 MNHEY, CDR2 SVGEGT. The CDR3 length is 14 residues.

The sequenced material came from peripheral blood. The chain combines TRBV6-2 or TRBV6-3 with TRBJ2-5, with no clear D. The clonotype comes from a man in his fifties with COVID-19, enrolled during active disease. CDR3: CASSGAPNQETQYF. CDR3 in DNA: TGTGCCAGCAGTGGAGCACCGAACCAAGAGACCCAGTACTTC.